The TCR beta chain described here comes from a study of shared clonotypes between healthy human individuals. Study-wide points: Since donors were few, the genetic and exposure-history diversity represented was limited. Estimated richness values were generally larger in naive subsets than in memory subsets.

This clone was recorded once. Its antigen is unknown. The study separated CD4+ cells into CD45RA+ naive and CD45RA-negative memory subsets. Germline CDR1 SGHTA, CDR2 FQGTGA. The V and J ends lost 2 bases and 2 bases, in that order; junction bases with no gene match: 2. This CDR3 has 15 residues. Method: immunoSEQ multiplex PCR; TCRdb's copy keeps in-frame clones and lacks some. The sample holds 550,000 to 700,000 clones, 55% to 85% seen once. The chain has TRBV7-3 and TRBJ2-3, with TRBD2 matching over 9 bases. Sequencing used memory CD4+ T cells sorted from blood. The subset is: CD45RA-negative fraction. The origin of this receptor is a woman between 25 and 40 years old in good health. CDR3 DNA sequence: TGTGCCAGCAGCTTAGCGGGAGGGAACACAGATACGCAGTATTTT. Its protein is CASSLAGGNTDTQYF.